The 32 T cell receptor beta chains in this list originate from one sample, sequenced in a study of T-cell reconstitution after alpha-beta-depleted transplantation in children. Unique molecular identifiers were used to barcode this TCRbeta library. TCRdb fed the PCR reads into MiXCR, producing one record per CDR3 protein. The data show roughly 200,000 distinct CDR3 sequences, 6.6% seen once. The source was PBMCs, collected before TCRalphabeta/CD19-depleted stem cell transplant. All receptors derive from a boy between 2 and 10 years old with acute lymphoblastic leukemia, due to receive a stem cell transplant.

A remark on this clonotype: A read error may account for a junction end that differs from germline. The chain employs TRBV12-3 or TRBV12-4 and TRBJ2-6; the D is unclear. This CDR3 is 13 amino acids long. CDR3 sequence reads: CAGSLSGANVLTF. CDR3 in DNA: TGTGCCGGCAGTCTTTCTGGGGCCAACGTCCTGACTTTC.

The V gene is TRBV5-1, the J gene TRBJ2-1; 16 nucleotides line up with TRBD2. J gave up 9 bases and V 3 bases, and 9 bases lay outside the gene matches. There are 17 residues in the CDR3. Germline V CDR1 and CDR2: SGHRS, YFSETQ. CDR3 in amino acids: CASSSARGTSGRGEQFF. The CDR3 region has the DNA TGCGCCAGCAGCTCGGCCAGGGGGACTAGCGGGAGGGGTGAGCAGTTCTTC.

This clonotype was counted many times. This chain joins TRBV7-9 and TRBJ2-4, with TRBD2 as a possible D gene (6 bases). The CDR3 runs to 16 residues. The germline gives CDR1 SEHNR, CDR2 FQNEAQ (reference sequence). V lost 5 bases to trimming and J lost 0 bases, with 14 bases between them. As DNA, the CDR3 is TGTGCCAGCAGCGGGGAGGCTCAAACAGCCAAAAACATTCAGTACTTC. Translation gives CASSGEAQTAKNIQYF.

At least ten counts were recorded for this clonotype. The gene calls are TRBV7-9 and TRBJ2-7, with no clear D. The length of the CDR3 is 12 residues. CDR1 and CDR2 from the germline V gene are SEHNR and FQNEAQ (reference sequence). Trimming pared 5 bases from V and 3 bases from J, leaving 8 bases between. CDR3 residues: CASSVASYEQYF. CDR3 sequence (DNA): TGTGCCAGCAGCGTCGCTAGCTACGAGCAGTACTTC.

This clonotype came up many times. The rearrangement links TRBV7-8 to TRBJ2-1, with no clear D. Germline V gives CDR1 SGHVS, CDR2 FQNEAQ. The CDR3 runs to 16 residues. Trimming cost V 3 bases and J 4 bases, with 16 bases left between them. The chain's CDR3 is CASSFRRIGGYNEQFF. As DNA, the CDR3 is TGTGCCAGCAGCTTCCGCCGAATAGGCGGATACAATGAGCAGTTCTTC.

This clonotype came up many times. The chain couples TRBV6-2 or TRBV6-3 to TRBJ2-5; D gene uncertain. The CDR3 has 13 residues. The germline CDR1 and CDR2 sequences are MNHEY and SVGEGT. V lost 7 bases, J lost 3 bases, and 12 bases lay in between. CDR3 residues: CASTARPEETQYF. CDR3 DNA: TGTGCCAGCACGGCTAGACCAGAAGAGACCCAGTACTTC.

This clonotype was seen more than once but under ten times. The V and J genes are TRBV5-1 and TRBJ2-1; a possible D gene is TRBD1 (5 bases). Germline V gene data show CDR1 as SGHRS and CDR2 as YFSETQ. The CDR3 runs to 15 residues. V lost 0 bases and J 2 bases, leaving 9 bases between the germline ends. The CDR3 DNA follows: TGCGCCAGCAGCTTGGAACAGGTTGCCTACAATGAGCAGTTCTTC. It yields the protein CASSLEQVAYNEQFF. The full variable domain, with the rest looked up from reference TRBV5-1 and TRBJ2-1, is KAGVTQTPRYLIKTRGQQVTLSCSPISGHRSVSWYQQTPGQGLQFLFEYFSETQRNKGNFPGRFSGRQFSNSRSEMNVSTLELGDSALYLCASSLEQVAYNEQFFGPGTRLTVL.

This clonotype was seen more than once but under ten times. The J gene is TRBJ2-7, the V gene TRBV20-1; no reliable D call. V lost 0 bases to trimming and J lost 3 bases, with 9 bases between them. This CDR3 is built from 13 residues. Germline V gene sequence: CDR1 DFQATT, CDR2 SNEGSKA (reference sequence). In DNA form, the CDR3 reads TGCAGTGCTAGAGATGGGCGGCGCTACGAGCAGTACTTC. Residues: CSARDGRRYEQYF.

This clonotype was seen at least ten times. The chain links TRBV28 to TRBJ1-3, with D possibly being TRBD1 (5 bases). This CDR3 region has 13 residues. Germline V gene lookup returns CDR1 MDHEN and CDR2 SYDVKM. V lost 7 bases and J 8 bases, leaving 15 bases between the germline ends. In DNA, the CDR3 is TGTGCCAGCACTATGAACCAGGGATACACCATATATTTT. Translated: CASTMNQGYTIYF.

This clonotype has at least ten counts. The V gene is TRBV4-2, the J gene TRBJ1-1; no reliable D call. Trimming stripped 1 base from V and 1 base from J, with 16 bases between. Germline loops: CDR1 LGHNA, CDR2 YNFKEQ. The CDR3 runs to 17 residues. The CDR3 DNA is TGTGCCAGCAGCCAAGGTAGGCTTGGAAGTACGAACACTGAAGCTTTCTTT. Its translation: CASSQGRLGSTNTEAFF.

The chain carries TRBV12-3 or TRBV12-4 and TRBJ2-2; 9 nucleotides align to TRBD2. The CDR3 sequence is 19 residues long. Losses at the gene ends were 7 bases for V and 0 bases for J; bases not matched to a gene: 15. The CDR3 coding sequence is TGTGCCAGCATCACACCATCGGCTAGCGGGAACGCGAACACCGGGGAGCTGTTTTTT. Protein product: CASITPSASGNANTGELFF.

This clonotype has a handful of counts. The genes are TRBV24-1 and TRBJ2-5, with D perhaps matching TRBD1 or TRBD2 (6 bases each). The CDR3 sequence is 16 residues long. Per the germline V gene, CDR1 is KGHDR and CDR2 is SFDVKD. Trimming cost V 2 bases and J 3 bases, with 15 bases left between them. The CDR3 sequence is CATSDSGGGGEETQYF. CDR3 nucleotides: TGTGCCACCAGTGATTCCGGGGGCGGCGGAGAAGAGACCCAGTACTTC.

This clonotype appeared many times. The V and J genes are TRBV24-1 and TRBJ2-4; D possibly matches TRBD1 or TRBD2 (7 bases each). The V gene's germline CDR1 is KGHDR and CDR2 SFDVKD. The V end was cut by 0 bases, the J end by 6 bases, with 11 bases between. The CDR3 spans 15 residues. The CDR3 protein is CATSDLRRGGNIQYF. DNA of the CDR3: TGTGCCACCAGTGATTTGCGCAGGGGGGGAAACATTCAGTACTTC.

The chain employs TRBV15 and TRBJ2-3, with D unclear. There are 14 residues in the CDR3. The germline gives CDR1 LNHNV, CDR2 YYDKDF (reference sequence). Deletions cut 3 bases from V and 5 bases from J, with 12 bases between. The CDR3 region has the DNA TGTGCCACCAGCAGGGGTCCTCTTCGAGATACGCAGTATTTT. Its translation: CATSRGPLRDTQYF. The complete variable domain, with remaining parts taken from reference TRBV15 and TRBJ2-3, reads DAMVIQNPRYQVTQFGKPVTLSCSQTLNHNVMYWYQQKSSQAPKLLFHYYDKDFNNEADTPDNFQSRRPNTSFCFLDIRSPGLGDTAMYLCATSRGPLRDTQYFGPGTRLTVL.

The V gene is TRBV7-9, the J gene TRBJ2-7; D not resolved. This CDR3 has 15 amino acids. V was shortened by 4 bases and J by 9 bases, with 22 bases between the two germline ends. Germline CDR1 SEHNR, CDR2 FQNEAQ (reference sequence). This CDR3 reads CASSSPGTDPTVQYF. Here the CDR3 DNA reads TGTGCCAGCAGCTCCCCAGGTACAGACCCTACGGTGCAGTACTTC.

This clonotype was seen ten or more times. CDR3 coding DNA: TGCAGTGCTGCCCATCCGGGACAGGATGAAAAACTGTTTTTT. This translates into CSAAHPGQDEKLFF. The chain couples TRBV20-1 to TRBJ1-4; 8 bases fit TRBD1. Germline CDR1 DFQATT, CDR2 SNEGSKA (reference sequence). The CDR3 loop spans 14 amino acids. The V and J ends lost 5 bases and 6 bases, in that order; junction bases with no gene match: 8.

This chain joins TRBV7-9 and TRBJ2-7; weak D call: TRBD1 (5 bases). This CDR3 is built from 17 residues. Looked up from germline, CDR1 is SEHNR and CDR2 is FQNEAQ (reference sequence). V gave up 1 base and J gave up 2 bases, with 18 bases separating them. As DNA, the CDR3 is TGTGCCAGCAGCTTAGTGGCAGGGTGGCAACTTCCCTACGAGCAGTACTTC. It is translated as CASSLVAGWQLPYEQYF.

In regard to this clonotype: The junction and the germline gene differ at one end; a read error may be behind it. The chain carries TRBV28 and TRBJ1-3; tentatively, D is TRBD1 (5 bases). The germline gives CDR1 MDHEN, CDR2 SYDVKM. CDR3 size: 16 residues. DNA for the CDR3: TGTGCCAGCAGTTTAACCCGGGGGATCTCTGAAAACACCATATATTTT. Protein: CASSLTRGISENTIYF.

This clonotype was counted many times. The chain uses TRBV7-6 and TRBJ1-1; no definite D call. V was clipped by 8 bases and J by 1 base, with 8 bases between them. This CDR3 region has 12 residues. Germline-derived CDR1 and CDR2 are SGHVS and FNYEAQ. The CDR3 reads CASGDGNTEAFF. The CDR3, as DNA: TGTGCCAGCGGCGACGGGAACACTGAAGCTTTCTTT.

This sequence joins TRBV7-2 and TRBJ1-2; tentatively, D is TRBD1 (5 bases). Trimming removed 3 bases at V and 4 bases at J, with 15 bases between. The CDR3 contains 15 residues. Germline V CDR1 and CDR2: SGHTA, FQGNSA. The CDR3 reads CASSFKIDSGYGYTF. CDR3 coding DNA: TGTGCCAGCAGCTTTAAAATAGACAGCGGCTATGGCTACACCTTC.

This clonotype was seen at least ten times. CDR3: CASSLGQGDYGYTF. CDR3 nucleotide sequence: TGTGCCAGCAGCTTAGGTCAGGGGGACTATGGCTACACCTTC. This chain joins TRBV7-2 and TRBJ1-2, with 7 bases lining up with TRBD1. The length of the CDR3 is 14 residues. V dropped 1 base and J dropped 3; count of bases not matched to a gene: 2. Germline values: CDR1 SGHTA, CDR2 FQGNSA.

The V call is TRBV5-8, the J call TRBJ2-7; no clear D gene. The CDR3 is 12 residues long. V lost 4 bases and J lost 5, with 10 bases in between. CDR1 is SGHTS and CDR2 is YDEGEE in the germline V gene. The CDR3 DNA sequence: TGTGCCAGCAGCCCTAGGGTTGACGAGCAGTACTTC. Amino acid sequence: CASSPRVDEQYF. The whole variable domain, filled in from reference TRBV5-8 and TRBJ2-7, reads EAGVTQSPTHLIKTRGQQATLRCSPISGHTSVYWYQQALGLGLQFLLWYDEGEERNRGNFPPRFSGRQFPNYSSELNVNALELEDSALYLCASSPRVDEQYFGPGTRLTVT.

This clonotype was seen at least ten times. The chain combines TRBV28 with TRBJ2-5, with D unclear. From germline, CDR1 is MDHEN and CDR2 SYDVKM. V was clipped by 3 bases and J by 2 bases, with 16 bases between them. The CDR3 is 16 amino acids. Here the CDR3 reads CASSLNRGMPQETQYF. As DNA, the CDR3 is TGTGCCAGCAGTTTGAACAGAGGAATGCCACAAGAGACCCAGTACTTC.

This clonotype occurred many times. This chain joins TRBV6-1 and TRBJ2-1; 16 nucleotides align to TRBD2. The CDR3 consists of 19 residues. Per the germline V gene, CDR1 is MNHNS and CDR2 is SASEGT. V gave up 5 bases and J gave up 2 bases; unmatched junction bases: 9. In DNA form, the CDR3 reads TGTGCCAGCAGTCTTATGGGGACTAGCGGGGGGGCACCCTACAATGAGCAGTTCTTC. It codes for CASSLMGTSGGAPYNEQFF.

This clonotype was detected many times. The chain recombines TRBV7-2 with TRBJ1-1; 7 positions agree with TRBD1. V was pared by 2 bases and J by 2 bases, with 11 bases of the junction left unmatched. Per the germline V gene, CDR1 is SGHTA and CDR2 is FQGNSA. The CDR3 contains 17 residues. As DNA, the CDR3 is TGTGCCAGCAGCTTACGAGGGGGCTCTGGAGGTAACACTGAAGCTTTCTTT. Translation gives CASSLRGGSGGNTEAFF.

There are many counts of this clonotype. V and J are TRBV5-6 and TRBJ2-1; 12 bases are a match to TRBD2. Germline assignment: CDR1 SGHDT and CDR2 YYEEEE. This CDR3 comprises 15 residues. V dropped 3 bases and J dropped 8; count of bases not matched to a gene: 6. For the CDR3, the DNA is TGTGCCAGCAGCTACGGACTAGCGGGGAGCGATGAGCAGTTCTTC. As protein: CASSYGLAGSDEQFF.

This clonotype has just a few counts. The V call is TRBV6-2 or TRBV6-3, the J call TRBJ1-2; perhaps TRBD1 as D (5 bases). The V and J ends lost 5 bases and 4 bases respectively, with 17 bases between them. The germline V gene has CDR1 MNHEY and CDR2 SVGEGT. The CDR3 contains 15 residues. The CDR3 bases are TGTGCCAGCAGTCACGGGGACCCCGGAGGCTATGGCTACACCTTC. Residues: CASSHGDPGGYGYTF.

This clonotype was detected ten times or more. The chain carries TRBV6-5 and TRBJ2-1; D not resolved. The length of the CDR3 is 15 residues. V lost 0 bases to trimming and J lost 4 bases, with 10 bases between them. Germline CDR1 reads MNHEY; CDR2 reads SVGAGI. The CDR3 spells CASSYSLKGYNEQFF. CDR3 nucleotide sequence: TGTGCCAGCAGTTACTCGCTCAAAGGGTACAATGAGCAGTTCTTC.

The chain is built from TRBV20-1 and TRBJ2-7, with D perhaps matching TRBD2 (6 bases). The CDR3 runs to 14 residues. V shed 2 bases and J shed 0 bases, with 11 bases lying between them. Germline CDR1 reads DFQATT; CDR2 reads SNEGSKA (reference sequence). The CDR3 here is CSARPSASSYEQYF. CDR3 DNA: TGCAGTGCTAGACCTAGCGCAAGCTCCTACGAGCAGTACTTC.

This clonotype has ten or more counts. V usage is TRBV9 and J usage is TRBJ2-3; D possibly corresponds to TRBD1 (6 bases). Trimming cost V 4 bases and J 5 bases, with 11 bases left between them. Per germline, CDR1 SGDLS and CDR2 YYNGEE. The CDR3 has 13 amino acids. CDR3 amino acids: CASSTTGLDTQYF. CDR3 sequence (DNA): TGTGCCAGCAGCACGACAGGACTAGATACGCAGTATTTT.

V gene TRBV28 combines with J gene TRBJ2-3; 7 bases line up with TRBD2. Germline V CDR1 and CDR2: MDHEN, SYDVKM. V shed 5 bases and J 4 bases; nucleotides not matched to a gene: 6. CDR3 length: 14 amino acids. The CDR3: CASSMASGADTQYF. CDR3 coding DNA: TGTGCCAGCAGTATGGCTAGCGGCGCAGATACGCAGTATTTT.

This chain connects TRBV27 to TRBJ2-3; no clear D gene. CDR1 is MNHEY and CDR2 is SMNVEV in the germline V gene (reference sequence). This CDR3 has 12 amino acids. Trimming cost V 3 bases and J 8 bases, with 9 bases left between them. DNA of the CDR3: TGTGCCAGCAGTTTCCCCGGATCTACGCAGTATTTT. Its translation: CASSFPGSTQYF.